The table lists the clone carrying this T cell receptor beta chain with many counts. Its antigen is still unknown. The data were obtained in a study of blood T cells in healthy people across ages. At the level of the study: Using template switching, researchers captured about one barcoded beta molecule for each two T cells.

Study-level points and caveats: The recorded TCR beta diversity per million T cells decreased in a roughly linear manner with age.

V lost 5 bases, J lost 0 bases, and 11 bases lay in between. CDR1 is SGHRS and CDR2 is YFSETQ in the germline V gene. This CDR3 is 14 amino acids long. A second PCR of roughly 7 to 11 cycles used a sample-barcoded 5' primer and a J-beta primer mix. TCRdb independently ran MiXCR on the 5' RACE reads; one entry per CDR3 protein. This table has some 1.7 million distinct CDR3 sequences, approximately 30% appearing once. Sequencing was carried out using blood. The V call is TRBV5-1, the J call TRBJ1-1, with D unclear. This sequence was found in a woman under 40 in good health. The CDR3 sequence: CASRRGRLNTEAFF. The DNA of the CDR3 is TGCGCCAGCAGACGAGGACGGCTGAACACTGAAGCTTTCTTT.